This entry features one T cell receptor beta chain sequence. This clone has just a few counts. The antigen it recognizes is unknown. Per-base quality was not reported, and no clone a single base away is much larger than it. This specimen belongs to a study of beta chain features in type 1 diabetes (dated by TCRdb to the late 2010s). With regard to the full study: Mean age, gender distribution, total cell number and subset yield were not different between patients and healthy donors. A total of roughly 99 million sorted cells were examined across all samples, and the number of cells per subset was strongly correlated with RNA yield. The study compared TCRB repertoires of sorted circulating CD4+ T cell subsets between recently diagnosed type 1 diabetes patients and matched healthy donors. Naive and central memory subsets were obtained from all 30 or so donors, but regulatory and stem cell-like memory subsets were isolated from only 8 patients and roughly 8 healthy donors. Points the paper makes about the study in general: Shorter templates might have been favored by PCR, but patient and control samples were amplified and corrected together, so both groups would have been affected equally by any skew. Because small numbers of individuals were included in the HLA sub-analyses, any influence of HLA type on TCRB rearrangement was left unresolved. Type 1 diabetes patients showed a moderate but significant shortening of TCRB CDR3 length in all four CD4+ subsets. Patients with type 1 diabetes made fewer insertions and deleted more nucleotides at VDJ recombination sites, implying thymic rearrangement abnormalities. Because cDNA rather than genomic DNA was sequenced, highly expressing activated cells could have been over-represented, although no difference in activation and CD3 levels was found between groups. Naive, central memory and regulatory TCRB repertoires appeared more similar among patients than among healthy donors.

The entire amount of isolated RNA was reverse transcribed using the High Capacity cDNA Reverse Transcription Kit, so the sequenced TCRB transcripts were expressed ones. Deep immunoSEQ sequencing was performed on naive, central memory and regulatory T cell samples, with an average of roughly 3.6 million total reads per sample. After sorted cells were lysed in RLT buffer, RNA was extracted with DNase-treated RNeasy Micro or Mini kits, with the choice depending on cell number. To prevent cross-contamination, every cell subset was processed on its own, while patient and healthy donor samples were processed together. TCRB sequences were amplified from cDNA with the immunoSEQ multiplex PCR, producing 87-bp fragments spanning the CDR3 region. Sequencing of the amplicons was done on the Illumina HiSeq platform. The authors' analysis ran thus. Synthetic template baselines were used to correct PCR bias computationally, reads within Hamming distance 2 were collapsed together, and singletons that could not be merged were discarded. By aligning reads against IMGT, V, D and J genes, CDR3 length, and insertions or deletions at six rearrangement sites were assigned. Within each subset, clonotype counts were normalized to the number of sorted cells before true diversity and Gini coefficients were calculated with the tcR R package. The overlap coefficient, calculated on TCRB nucleotide sequences, was used to measure repertoire sharing. Here the immuneACCESS table is served through TCRdb, limited to in-frame sequences with V and J called. Missing clones are a known gap in these copies; in checked studies unresolved V genes cover under half, and the rest lacks a known reason. V, J and clone size are taken as reported in that table, and D and trimming were inferred from the DNA itself. This sample is represented by over 150,000 clones; about 13% of them were singletons. Clones ranked in the top ten supply around 0.63% of the sample.

Each donor gave one peripheral blood draw, averaging roughly 120 mL, which was collected into heparinised tubes. Naive, central memory, regulatory and stem cell-like memory CD4+ T cells were sorted on a BD FACSAria II using a panel including CD45RO, CCR7, CD25, CD127, CD95 and CD27. Every sorted population had a purity above 95%. PBMCs were isolated immediately by Lymphoprep density gradient centrifugation and stained directly without culture. To minimize batch effects, samples were stained and sorted in pairs, one healthy donor with one patient per experiment. This receptor was identified in a woman younger than 30 in good health. Sequenced sample: central memory CD4+ T cells from blood.

Read as DNA, the sequence is TGTGCCAGCAGCCCCCTGGGACAGGGGTATCAGCCCCAGCATTTT. This is translated as CASSPLGQGYQPQHF. The V and J genes are TRBV7-9 and TRBJ1-5; a stretch of 10 junction bases matches TRBD1. Including the terminal cysteine and phenylalanine, the CDR3 comprises 15 residues. This entry keeps only the CDR3 DNA: 45 bases, framed from base 1. V is cut back by 5 bases and J by 5 bases, with 6 bases in the junction unmatched. The germline V gene encodes CDR1 SEHNR and CDR2 FQNEAQ (reference sequence).